The 18 T cell receptor beta chains presented below share a single source sample, sequenced in a study of shared clonotypes between healthy human individuals. TCRdb's table, derived via immunoSEQ multiplex PCR, lists solely in-frame clones and lacks some. The sample holds 740,000 or so clones, around 73% seen once. Sequenced sample: memory CD4+ T cells sorted from blood. Documented subset: CD45RA-negative fraction. Source of these receptors: a woman younger than 45 in good health.

The V gene is TRBV6-1, the J gene TRBJ2-7; 10 nucleotides agree with TRBD2. Germline values: CDR1 MNHNS, CDR2 SASEGT. The trim removed 10 bases at V and 3 bases at J, leaving 6 bases unmatched. The CDR3 is 13 residues long. The DNA for the CDR3 is TGTGCCACCCGGACTAGCGGTTTCTACGAGCAGTACTTC. Encoded protein: CATRTSGFYEQYF.

This clone has a handful of counts. J is TRBJ1-3 and V is TRBV5-3, with D uncertain. TRBV5-3 qualifies as an ORF whose function is uncertain. The CDR3 spans 15 residues. V lost 1 base and J 0 bases, leaving 8 bases between the germline ends. Here the CDR3 DNA reads TGTGCCAGAAGCTTGAAAGGGAACTCTGGAAACACCATATATTTT. It is translated as CARSLKGNSGNTIYF.

The chain joins TRBV6-5 to TRBJ1-1; 9 bases agree with TRBD1. The trim removed 2 bases at V and 1 base at J, leaving 2 bases unmatched. The CDR3 contains 15 residues. Germline V CDR1 and CDR2: MNHEY, SVGAGI. The CDR3: CASSYRDRANTEAFF. The DNA of the CDR3 is TGTGCCAGCAGTTACCGGGACAGGGCGAACACTGAAGCTTTCTTT.

The table lists this clone with a few counts. The rearrangement links TRBV27 to TRBJ1-5, with 7 bases aligning to TRBD1. The J segment lost 0 bases and the V segment lost 6 bases, leaving 14 bases of the junction unmatched. The germline CDR1 and CDR2 sequences are MNHEY and SMNVEV (reference sequence). The CDR3 loop spans 18 amino acids. The CDR3 DNA reads TGTGCCAGCAGCCCAACAGGGGCCGCTGCCTTTAGCAATCAGCCCCAGCATTTT. Protein: CASSPTGAAAFSNQPQHF.

The rearrangement links TRBV5-1 to TRBJ2-5, with 9 bases lining up with TRBD2. Looked up from germline, CDR1 is SGHRS and CDR2 is YFSETQ. This CDR3 region has 15 residues. With V trimmed by 3 bases and J by 4 bases, 7 bases remained unmatched. DNA of the CDR3: TGCGCCAGCAGCTCCTTAGCGGGAGCGGGAGAGACCCAGTACTTC. This codes for CASSSLAGAGETQYF.

CDR3 amino acids: CASRGQGLSNQPQHF. Written as DNA, the CDR3 is TGTGCCAGCAGGGGACAGGGCTTAAGCAATCAGCCCCAGCATTTT. The J gene is TRBJ1-5, the V gene TRBV2; 9 bases are shared with TRBD1. V gave up 6 bases and J gave up 1 base; unmatched junction bases: 4. CDR1 SNHLY and CDR2 FYNNEI come from the germline V gene. This CDR3 contains 15 residues. Variable domain in full (rest from reference TRBV2 and TRBJ1-5): EPEVTQTPSHQVTQMGQEVILRCVPISNHLYFYWYRQILGQKVEFLVSFYNNEISEKSEIFDDQFSVERPDGSNFTLKIRSTKLEDSAMYFCASRGQGLSNQPQHFGDGTRLSIL.

Here the CDR3 reads CASSRSNQPQHF. As DNA, the CDR3 is TGTGCCAGTAGTCGGAGCAATCAGCCCCAGCATTTT. V usage is TRBV19 and J usage is TRBJ1-5; D is ambiguous. Germline loops: CDR1 LNHDA, CDR2 SQIVND (reference sequence). V was pared by 5 bases and J by 1 base, with 3 bases between. The CDR3 is made up of 12 amino acids. Supplemented by reference TRBV19 and TRBJ1-5, the full variable domain reads DGGITQSPKYLFRKEGQNVTLSCEQNLNHDAMYWYRQDPGQGLRLIYYSQIVNDFQKGDIAEGYSVSREKKESFPLTVTSAQKNPTAFYLCASSRSNQPQHFGDGTRLSIL.

The chain combines TRBV28 with TRBJ1-2, with unresolved D. Deletions cut 6 bases from V and 5 bases from J, with 4 bases between. This CDR3 is 10 amino acids long. Germline assignment: CDR1 MDHEN and CDR2 SYDVKM. The CDR3 loop reads CASRMYGYTF. CDR3 in DNA: TGTGCCAGCAGGATGTATGGCTACACCTTC.

CDR3 protein: CASKQGSSGNTIYF. CDR3 coding DNA: TGTGCCAGTAAGCAGGGAAGCTCTGGAAACACCATATATTTT. The V call is TRBV19, the J call TRBJ1-3; tentatively, D is TRBD1 (5 bases). The CDR3 has 14 amino acids. CDR1 and CDR2 (germline): LNHDA, SQIVND (reference sequence). Trimming cost V 7 bases and J 0 bases, with 10 bases left between them.

This clone was detected a few times. The chain has TRBV10-2 and TRBJ2-5; 8 bases are shared with TRBD2. Germline CDR1 is WSHSY and CDR2 is SAAADI. This CDR3 is built from 16 residues. After removal of 6 bases from V and 5 bases from J, the junction contained 14 bases not matched to a gene. The CDR3 protein is CASSATSVNYGETQYF. The CDR3 DNA is TGCGCCAGCAGCGCGACTAGCGTGAATTACGGTGAGACCCAGTACTTC.

To note about this clone: The sample holds other DNA sequences that translate to the same CDR3. This chain uses TRBV5-1 with TRBJ2-7, with 8 bases aligning to TRBD2. In germline, CDR1 is SGHRS, CDR2 YFSETQ. J was trimmed by 4 bases and V by 4 bases; bases with no gene match: 4. There are 13 residues in the CDR3. In nucleotides, the CDR3 is TGCGCCAGCAGCGCCAGCGGGAGTTACGAGCAGTACTTC. It specifies CASSASGSYEQYF.

This clone was detected once. The rearrangement joins TRBV5-1 to TRBJ2-3; D ambiguous. V was shortened by 7 bases and J by 5 bases, with 11 bases between the two germline ends. Germline V lookup: CDR1 SGHRS, CDR2 YFSETQ. The CDR3 contains 12 residues. The DNA for the CDR3 is TGCGCCAGCCATGACGCAGGAGATACGCAGTATTTT. Translation: CASHDAGDTQYF.

This clone was picked up a small number of times. The chain's CDR3 is CASSARSSGSSYEQYF. CDR3 DNA: TGTGCCAGCAGCGCGCGGTCCTCAGGGAGTTCCTACGAGCAGTACTTC. The chain is built from TRBV9 and TRBJ2-7; the D gene could be TRBD1 or TRBD2 (5 bases each). From germline, CDR1 is SGDLS and CDR2 YYNGEE. There are 16 residues in the CDR3. V gave up 3 bases and J gave up 1 base, with 17 bases separating them.

The chain joins TRBV30 to TRBJ1-4, with D tentatively TRBD1 (6 bases). CDR1 and CDR2 (germline): GTSNPN, SVGIG (reference sequence). This CDR3 has 12 residues. V was pared by 7 bases and J by 4 bases, with 10 bases between. The CDR3 loop is CAFGQFNEKLFF. CDR3 DNA: TGTGCCTTCGGACAGTTTAATGAAAAACTGTTTTTT.

This chain links TRBV11-3 with TRBJ2-1; a possible D gene is TRBD1 (5 bases). Trimming cost V 5 bases and J 0 bases, with 14 bases left between them. The CDR3 extends over 16 amino acids. CDR1 and CDR2 from the germline V gene are SGHNT and YENEEA. The CDR3 DNA reads as TGTGCCAGCAGCCAGGCTGGGGCCAGCTCCTACAATGAGCAGTTCTTC. Its protein product is CASSQAGASSYNEQFF. The variable domain in full, with the rest retrieved from reference TRBV11-3 and TRBJ2-1, is EAGVVQSPRYKIIEKKQPVAFWCNPISGHNTLYWYLQNLGQGPELLIRYENEEAVDDSQLPKDRFSAERLKGVDSTLKIQPAELGDSAVYLCASSQAGASSYNEQFFGPGTRLTVL.

This rearrangement joins TRBV28 to TRBJ1-5; the D gene is possibly TRBD1 (5 bases). The CDR3 runs to 15 residues. Between the trimmed V and J ends, which lost 7 bases and 3 bases, there was a span of 16 bases. Germline assignment: CDR1 MDHEN and CDR2 SYDVKM. The CDR3 loop is CASTSLWGTNQPQHF. The CDR3 coding sequence is TGTGCCAGCACTTCCCTCTGGGGCACCAATCAGCCCCAGCATTTT.

The V gene is TRBV5-1, the J gene TRBJ2-3, with 7 bases that match TRBD2. The V gene's germline CDR1 is SGHRS and CDR2 YFSETQ. This CDR3 is 17 amino acids long. The V segment lost 0 bases and the J segment 2 bases; nucleotides outside the gene matches: 9. CDR3 nucleotides: TGCGCCAGCAGCTTGGAGCCAGCGGGAACCGTCACAGATACGCAGTATTTT. Translating gives CASSLEPAGTVTDTQYF.

This chain uses TRBV19 with TRBJ2-7; weak D call: TRBD2 (5 bases). The CDR3 runs to 14 residues. The V gene's germline CDR1 is LNHDA and CDR2 SQIVND (reference sequence). V gave up 2 bases and J gave up 1 base, with 9 bases separating them. DNA for the CDR3: TGTGCCAGTAGTATATCGGAGGATTCCTACGAGCAGTACTTC. Its protein product is CASSISEDSYEQYF.